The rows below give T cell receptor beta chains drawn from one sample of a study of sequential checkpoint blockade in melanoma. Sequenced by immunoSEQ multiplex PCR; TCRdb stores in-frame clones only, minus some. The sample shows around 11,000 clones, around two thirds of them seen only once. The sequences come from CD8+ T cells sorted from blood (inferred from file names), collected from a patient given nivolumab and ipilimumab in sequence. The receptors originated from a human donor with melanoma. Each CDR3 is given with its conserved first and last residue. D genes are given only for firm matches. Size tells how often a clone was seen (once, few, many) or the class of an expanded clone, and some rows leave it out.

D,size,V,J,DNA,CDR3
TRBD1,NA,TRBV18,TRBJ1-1,TGTGCCAGCTCACCACGGGACAGTGGGGACACTGAAGCTTTCTTT,CASSPRDSGDTEAFF
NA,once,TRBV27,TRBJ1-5,TGTGCCAGCAGTTTCACCGGTAGCAATCAGCCCCAGCATTTT,CASSFTGSNQPQHF
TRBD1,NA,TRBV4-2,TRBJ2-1,TGTGCCAGCAGCCAAGATGGGGTCGACAGGGGACTCCTCACTGAGCAGTTCTTC,CASSQDGVDRGLLTEQFF
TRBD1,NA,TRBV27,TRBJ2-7,TGTGCCAGCAGTTTTGTCGGACAGGGTTACTACGAGCAGTACTTC,CASSFVGQGYYEQYF
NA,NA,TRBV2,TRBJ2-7,TGTGCCAGCACGAGGGGGATCGACGAGCAGTACTTC,CASTRGIDEQYF
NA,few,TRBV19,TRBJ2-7,TGTGCCAGTAGTATACGGGGGAGTTCTCCCTACGAGCAGTACTTC,CASSIRGSSPYEQYF
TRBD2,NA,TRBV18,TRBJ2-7,TGTGCCAGCTCGGGGGGGACGGGGCCCTACGAGCAGTACTTC,CASSGGTGPYEQYF
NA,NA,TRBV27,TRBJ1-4,TGTGCCAGCAGTTGGGGCCCGGGGGGTGGTGGCGAACTGTTTTTT,CASSWGPGGGGELFF
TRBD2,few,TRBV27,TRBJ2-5,TGTGCCAGCAGCCAGTTGATAGCGGGGGCTGTGGAGCAGTACTTC,CASSQLIAGAVEQYF
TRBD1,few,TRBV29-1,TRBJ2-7,TGCAGCGTCTTACCGGGACAGGTTTCCTACGAGCAGTACTTC,CSVLPGQVSYEQYF
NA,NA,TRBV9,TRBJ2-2,TGTGCCAGCAGCGTAGAGACAGGTGGCACCGGGGAGCTGTTTTTT,CASSVETGGTGELFF
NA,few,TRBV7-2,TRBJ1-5,TGTGCCAGCAGCCCCAGCCTCGCGGGCAATCAGCCCCAGCATTTT,CASSPSLAGNQPQHF
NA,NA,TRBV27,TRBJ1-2,TGTGCCAGCAGCCTTCAGGGTTTGGGTCCCTCCAACTATGGCTACACCTTC,CASSLQGLGPSNYGYTF
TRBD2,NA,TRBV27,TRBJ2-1,TGTGCCAGCAGTCCCGGGACTATCAATGAGCAGTTCTTC,CASSPGTINEQFF
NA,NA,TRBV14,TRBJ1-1,TGTGCCAGCAGCCAAGGCGGGGGGCGGACTGAAGCTTTCTTT,CASSQGGGRTEAFF
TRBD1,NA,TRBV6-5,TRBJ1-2,TGTGCCAGCAGTTACCCCACGACAGGGCAAACCTTC,CASSYPTTGQTF
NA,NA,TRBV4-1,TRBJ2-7,TGCGCCAGCAGCCAAGATGGGGAGTCCTACGAGCAGTACTTC,CASSQDGESYEQYF
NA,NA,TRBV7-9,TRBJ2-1,TGTGCCAGCAGGGGCGAGCTGGCGGAGGGGACCTACAATGAGCAGTTCTTC,CASRGELAEGTYNEQFF
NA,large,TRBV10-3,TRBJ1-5,TGTGCCATCAGTGCCGGACAGAGAAGCAATCAGCCCCAGCATTTT,CAISAGQRSNQPQHF